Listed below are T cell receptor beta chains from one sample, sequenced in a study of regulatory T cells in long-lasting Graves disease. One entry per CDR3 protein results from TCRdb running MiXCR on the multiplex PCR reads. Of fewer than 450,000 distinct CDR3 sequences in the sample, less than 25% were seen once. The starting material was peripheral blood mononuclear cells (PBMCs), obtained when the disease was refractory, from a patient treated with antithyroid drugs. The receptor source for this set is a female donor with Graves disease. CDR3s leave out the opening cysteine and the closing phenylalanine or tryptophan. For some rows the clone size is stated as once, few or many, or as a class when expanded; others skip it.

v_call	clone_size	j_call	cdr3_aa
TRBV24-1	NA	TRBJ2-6	ATSEPTRSGANVLT
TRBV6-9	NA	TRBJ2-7	ASSYQRTGGEQY
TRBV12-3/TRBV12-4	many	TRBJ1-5	ASTQRGQGRNQPQH
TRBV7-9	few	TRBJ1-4	ASTVSLEGEKLF
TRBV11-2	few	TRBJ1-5	ASSPGVSGNQPQH
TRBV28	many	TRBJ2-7	ASSWTPRPSYEQY
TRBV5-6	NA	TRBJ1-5	ASSGNRGGNQPQH
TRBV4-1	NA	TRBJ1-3	ASSHLPGQGTGNTIY
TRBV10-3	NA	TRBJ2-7	AVSDPAAYEQY
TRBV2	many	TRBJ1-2	ASSEARGQGRGYT
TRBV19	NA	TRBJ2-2	ASTRQGQRGELF
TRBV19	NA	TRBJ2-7	ANSSGVAGYYEQY
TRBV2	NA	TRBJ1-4	ASSLRGTDNEKLF
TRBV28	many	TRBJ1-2	ASRTPTGSYGYT